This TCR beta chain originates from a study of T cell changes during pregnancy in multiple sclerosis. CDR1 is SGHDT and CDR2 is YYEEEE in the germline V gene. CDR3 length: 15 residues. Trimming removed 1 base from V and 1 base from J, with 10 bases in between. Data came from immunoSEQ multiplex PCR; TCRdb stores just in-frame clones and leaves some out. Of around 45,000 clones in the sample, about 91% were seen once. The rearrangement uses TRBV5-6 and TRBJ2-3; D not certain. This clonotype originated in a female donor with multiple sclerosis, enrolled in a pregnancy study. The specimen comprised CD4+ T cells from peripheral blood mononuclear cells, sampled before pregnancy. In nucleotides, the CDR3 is TGTGCCAGCAGCTTGACAGTTTCGGGCACAGATACGCAGTATTTT. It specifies CASSLTVSGTDTQYF.